Listed here are 17 T cell receptor beta chains from one sample, sequenced in a study of control samples from healthy donors and cancer patients. Method: immunoSEQ multiplex PCR; TCRdb's copy keeps in-frame clones and lacks some. The data show some 150,000 clones, just under 95% seen once. Sequenced: PBMCs. These TCRs come from a man between 60 and 75 years old with colorectal cancer.

The gene calls are TRBV30 and TRBJ1-2; the D is unclear. Germline V lookup: CDR1 GTSNPN, CDR2 SVGIG (reference sequence). The CDR3 is 11 residues long. Between the trimmed V and J ends, which lost 3 bases and 6 bases, there was a span of 8 bases. CDR3 sequence (DNA): TGTGCCTGGAGACATCTTGATGGCTACACCTTC. This codes for CAWRHLDGYTF.

This chain links TRBV11-2 with TRBJ2-5, with TRBD2 identical over 8 bases. The germline V gene has CDR1 SGHAT and CDR2 FQNNGV. Losses at the gene ends were 5 bases for V and 5 bases for J; bases not matched to a gene: 7. The CDR3 covers 14 residues. The CDR3 region has the DNA TGTGCCAGCAGCCTGCGGACTAGCTTTGAGACCCAGTACTTC. It codes for CASSLRTSFETQYF.

DNA of the CDR3: TGTGCCAGCAGTGAACCGGGCTCCCCTCCAGATACGCAGTATTTT. Its protein is CASSEPGSPPDTQYF. The chain couples TRBV6-1 to TRBJ2-3; D call uncertain. The V end was cut by 2 bases, the J end by 4 bases, with 13 bases between. Looked up from germline, CDR1 is MNHNS and CDR2 is SASEGT. There are 15 residues in the CDR3.

J is TRBJ1-3 and V is TRBV19; D not certain. V lost 1 base to trimming and J lost 4 bases, with 8 bases between them. The CDR3 has 14 residues. Germline loops: CDR1 LNHDA, CDR2 SQIVND (reference sequence). CDR3 loop: CASSIATGGNTIYF. The DNA of the CDR3 is TGTGCCAGTAGTATAGCGACGGGAGGAAACACCATATATTTT.

The chain employs TRBV4-2 and TRBJ1-1, with D unresolved. This CDR3 has 16 residues. V lost 4 bases and J 0 bases, leaving 15 bases between the germline ends. Germline values: CDR1 LGHNA, CDR2 YNFKEQ. The CDR3 spells CASSPRILDMNTEAFF. CDR3 in DNA: TGTGCCAGCAGCCCAAGAATCTTAGACATGAACACTGAAGCTTTCTTT.

This sequence joins TRBV18 and TRBJ1-1, with D perhaps TRBD1 (6 bases). V shed 6 bases and J shed 4 bases, with 15 bases lying between them. Germline CDR1 and CDR2: KGHSH and LQKENI. CDR3 length: 14 residues. CDR3 nucleotide sequence: TGTGCCAGCTCCGTGGGGGGCGCAAGCACTGAAGCTTTCTTT. Translation: CASSVGGASTEAFF.

Comment on this clone: This sample includes further DNA sequences coding for the same CDR3. V and J are TRBV5-1 and TRBJ1-4; D is ambiguous. The germline V gene has CDR1 SGHRS and CDR2 YFSETQ. With 2 bases removed from V and 8 bases from J, the gap between germline ends came to 13 bases. The length of the CDR3 is 14 residues. The CDR3 protein is CASSFGQGGEKLFF. DNA of the CDR3: TGCGCCAGCAGCTTTGGGCAAGGTGGGGAAAAACTGTTTTTT.

The rearrangement joins TRBV2 to TRBJ1-2; TRBD1 agrees at 7 bases. Germline V gives CDR1 SNHLY, CDR2 FYNNEI. The CDR3 has 15 residues. Losses at the gene ends were 2 bases for V and 8 bases for J; bases not matched to a gene: 11. CDR3 sequence reads: CASSEKEVTGDGYTF. For the CDR3, the DNA is TGTGCCAGCAGTGAAAAGGAAGTTACAGGGGACGGCTACACCTTC.

The chain carries TRBV15 and TRBJ2-7; 8 bases are shared with TRBD2. This CDR3 contains 14 residues. The germline CDR1 and CDR2 sequences are LNHNV and YYDKDF (reference sequence). J lost 1 base, V lost 5 bases, and 4 bases had no gene match. The CDR3 region has the DNA TGTGCCACCAGCCCCGGGGGGGGGTCCTACGAGCAGTACTTC. Protein sequence: CATSPGGGSYEQYF.

J is TRBJ1-3 and V is TRBV10-3; a weak D match, TRBD1 (5 bases). The CDR3 length is 15 residues. Germline V gene data show CDR1 as ENHRY and CDR2 as SYGVKD. V lost 3 bases and J lost 3, with 12 bases in between. Here the CDR3 reads CAISEGQGYGNTIYF. The CDR3 bases are TGTGCCATCAGTGAAGGGCAGGGATATGGAAACACCATATATTTT.

This clone came up once. The V and J genes are TRBV30 and TRBJ1-1; TRBD1 agrees at 12 bases. Germline assignment: CDR1 GTSNPN and CDR2 SVGIG (reference sequence). There are 13 residues in the CDR3. After removal of 8 bases from V and 5 bases from J, the junction contained 6 bases not matched to a gene. In DNA, the CDR3 is TGTGCCAGCGGGACAGGGGGCGGAACTGAAGCTTTCTTT. Translation gives CASGTGGGTEAFF.

This chain joins TRBV2 and TRBJ2-3; tentatively, D is TRBD2 (5 bases). CDR1 SNHLY and CDR2 FYNNEI come from the germline V gene. Trimming took off 3 bases at V and 2 bases at J, with 12 bases between the two ends. The CDR3 sequence is 15 residues long. The CDR3 sequence is CASSEAVGVTDTQYF. Here the CDR3 DNA reads TGTGCCAGCAGTGAGGCCGTCGGGGTCACAGATACGCAGTATTTT.

This chain connects TRBV7-9 to TRBJ2-1, with 9 positions matching TRBD2. This CDR3 spans 15 amino acids. V shed 1 base and J 4 bases; nucleotides not matched to a gene: 2. Germline values: CDR1 SEHNR, CDR2 FQNEAQ (reference sequence). CDR3 region: CASSLGLAVYNEQFF. In DNA form, the CDR3 reads TGTGCCAGCAGCTTAGGACTAGCGGTGTACAATGAGCAGTTCTTC.

V gene TRBV7-2 combines with J gene TRBJ2-7, with 7 positions matching TRBD1. The V segment lost 2 bases and the J segment 5 bases; nucleotides outside the gene matches: 6. The CDR3 consists of 14 residues. Germline CDR1 and CDR2: SGHTA and FQGNSA. CDR3 sequence reads: CASSLRQGRDEQYF. CDR3 in DNA: TGTGCCAGCAGCTTACGACAGGGACGGGACGAGCAGTACTTC.

V and J are TRBV12-3 or TRBV12-4 and TRBJ1-2; D call uncertain. This CDR3 is built from 12 residues. With 7 bases removed from V and 2 bases from J, the gap between germline ends came to 8 bases. The CDR3 DNA reads TGTGCCAGCACGGTGGGCAACTATGGCTACACCTTC. Amino acids: CASTVGNYGYTF.

The V gene is TRBV5-4, the J gene TRBJ2-7; 8 bases match TRBD2. Trimming removed 3 bases from V and 1 base from J; junction bases left unmatched: 6. The CDR3 is 15 amino acids. Germline loops: CDR1 SGHNT, CDR2 YYREEE (reference sequence). The chain's CDR3 is CASSYGGGLSYEQYF. DNA of the CDR3: TGTGCCAGCAGCTACGGGGGGGGGCTATCCTACGAGCAGTACTTC.

The genes are TRBV7-8 and TRBJ2-5, with TRBD2 identical over 13 bases. From germline, CDR1 is SGHVS and CDR2 FQNEAQ. V was pared by 4 bases and J by 7 bases, with 9 bases of the junction left unmatched. The CDR3 spans 16 residues. CDR3 region: CASSSGLAGVKATQYF. DNA of the CDR3: TGTGCCAGCAGCTCCGGACTAGCGGGGGTCAAGGCGACCCAGTACTTC. Full variable domain (rest looked up from reference TRBV7-8 and TRBJ2-5): GAGVSQSPRYKVAKRGQDVALRCDPISGHVSLFWYQQALGQGPEFLTYFQNEAQLDKSGLPSDRFFAERPEGSVSTLKIQRTQQEDSAVYLCASSSGLAGVKATQYFGPGTRLLVL.